Listed below are T cell receptor beta chains from one sample, sequenced in a study of blood T cell repertoires in COVID-19. Libraries were prepared by immunoSEQ multiplex PCR; TCRdb keeps only in-frame clonotypes and omits some of them. Found here are some 200,000 clones, almost 85% of them singletons; the top ten hold approximately 12%. Material: peripheral blood. The receptors here all came from a woman aged 40-49 years with acute or convalescent COVID-19. Each CDR3 is given without its conserved first and last residue.

v_gene	len	j_gene	CDR3aa
TRBV4-2	16	TRBJ2-1	ASSRTPSAAAAYNEQF
TRBV6-5	11	TRBJ1-4	ASIGQLNEKLF
TRBV7-8	12	TRBJ1-2	ASSLGREVTVSA
TRBV7-9	12	TRBJ2-1	ASSGQGAYNEQF
TRBV30	10	TRBJ1-1	AWRTENTEAF
TRBV27	11	TRBJ1-2	ASSFYGGGGYT
TRBV10-3	13	TRBJ2-3	AIMETSGVTDTQY
TRBV15	12	TRBJ2-3	ATSTRLVGDTQY
TRBV11-1	11	TRBJ2-1	ASSLGLDNEQF
TRBV5-5	13	TRBJ2-2	ASSLWGVGAGELF
TRBV5-1	11	TRBJ2-7	ASSFQGTDEQY
TRBV6-5	12	TRBJ2-1	ASSYGTSSNEQF
TRBV9	11	TRBJ2-1	ASSVSPNNEQF
TRBV19	14	TRBJ1-4	ASSTKRQQGHEKLF
TRBV29-1	11	TRBJ2-7	SVQLSGTYEQY
TRBV19	12	TRBJ2-3	ASSMRGAADTQY
TRBV19	12	TRBJ2-1	ASRKRELFNEQF
TRBV5-5	12	TRBJ1-5	ASSLERGNQPQH
TRBV27	13	TRBJ2-7	ASSSGQGARYEQY
TRBV30	10	TRBJ1-2	AWNGQSYGYT
TRBV10-2	15	TRBJ1-3	ASSERTARPPGNTIY
TRBV6-6	9	TRBJ1-4	ATGEREKLF
TRBV9	9	TRBJ1-2	ASTRKGGYT
TRBV27	10	TRBJ2-7	ASSFTGFEQY
TRBV5-1	12	TRBJ1-2	ASSSGGADYGYT
TRBV6-4	12	TRBJ2-4	ASSQYSGGGIQY
TRBV4-2	13	TRBJ2-3	ASSHRSGGADTQY
TRBV6-5	11	TRBJ2-5	ASGLRGGETQY
TRBV6-4	11	TRBJ1-2	ASNGGSGGGYT
TRBV12-3/TRBV12-4	11	TRBJ1-5	ASSLRGYEPQH
TRBV5-8	13	TRBJ2-3	ASSPGLVTRDTQY
TRBV29-1	10	TRBJ1-3	SAEGSGNTIY
TRBV27	14	TRBJ1-5	ASSSHPGRDNQPQH
TRBV9	11	TRBJ1-2	ASSVDRNYGYT
TRBV3-1/TRBV3-2	12	TRBJ2-1	ASSTGQGRNEQF
TRBV6-5	14	TRBJ2-7	ASSYSSLGGEYEQY
TRBV7-6	11	TRBJ1-1	ASSYQSGGEAF
TRBV20-1	14	TRBJ1-6	SASSSGQGNVSPLH
TRBV9	16	TRBJ2-1	ASSVAPLRLAGGNEQF
TRBV5-1	13	TRBJ2-1	ASSYRASGPNEQF
TRBV5-1	10	TRBJ2-1	ASSWDINEQF
TRBV19	13	TRBJ1-2	ASSLVGDKLYGYT
TRBV19	10	TRBJ2-7	ASSNSPYEQY
TRBV6-2/TRBV6-3	13	TRBJ1-1	ASSFSGQGGTEAF
TRBV6-6	13	TRBJ2-4	ASRSGQAAKNIQY
TRBV18	11	TRBJ1-4	ASSPWRGEKLF
TRBV12-3/TRBV12-4	11	TRBJ2-3	ASSLGTADTQY
TRBV2	16	TRBJ1-2	ASTLIGQSKFSNYGYT
TRBV7-2	13	TRBJ1-2	ASSSRGPANYGYT
TRBV5-1	14	TRBJ2-1	ASSLEGTSSYNEQF
TRBV9	14	TRBJ2-1	ASSFLGGASYNEQF
TRBV2	13	TRBJ1-6	ASRGSGTDISPLH
TRBV7-8	15	TRBJ1-1	ASSLSRQGSMNTEAF